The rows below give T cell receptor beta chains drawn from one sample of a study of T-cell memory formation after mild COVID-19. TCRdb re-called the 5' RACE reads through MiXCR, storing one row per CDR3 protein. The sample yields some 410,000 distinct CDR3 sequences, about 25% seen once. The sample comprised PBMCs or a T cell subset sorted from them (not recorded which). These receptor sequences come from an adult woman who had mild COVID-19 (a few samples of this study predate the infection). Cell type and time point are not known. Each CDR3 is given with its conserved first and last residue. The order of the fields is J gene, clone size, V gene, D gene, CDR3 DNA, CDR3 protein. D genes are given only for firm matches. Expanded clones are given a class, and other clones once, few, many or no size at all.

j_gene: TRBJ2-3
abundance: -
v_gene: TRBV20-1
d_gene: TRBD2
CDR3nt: TGCAGTGCTTGGACTAGCGGGAGACACGATACGCAGTATTTT
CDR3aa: CSAWTSGRHDTQYF

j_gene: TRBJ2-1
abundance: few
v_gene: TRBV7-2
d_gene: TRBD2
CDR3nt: TGTGCCAGCAGCCCTAAGACTAGCGGGAGGCCCAATGAGCAGTTCTTC
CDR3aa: CASSPKTSGRPNEQFF

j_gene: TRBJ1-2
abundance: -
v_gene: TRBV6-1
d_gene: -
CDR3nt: TGTGCCAGCAGTGTTAACAAGAACTATGGCTACACCTTC
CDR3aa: CASSVNKNYGYTF

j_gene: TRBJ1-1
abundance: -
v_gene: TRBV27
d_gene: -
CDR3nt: TGTGCCAGCAGTTTATTTGGGGGCCCTGAAGCTTTCTTT
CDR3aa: CASSLFGGPEAFF

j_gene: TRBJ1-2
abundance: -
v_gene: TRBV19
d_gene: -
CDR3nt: TGTGCCAGTAGTATTCGGTCGGCACGCGGCTACACCTTC
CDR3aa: CASSIRSARGYTF

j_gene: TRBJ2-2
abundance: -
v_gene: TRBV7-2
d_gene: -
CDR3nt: TGTGCCAGCAGCTTAGCAGCCACAACCGGGGAGCTGTTTTTT
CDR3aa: CASSLAATTGELFF

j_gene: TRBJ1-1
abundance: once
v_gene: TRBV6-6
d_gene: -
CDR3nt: TGTGCCACCTATCCGCACGGTCCCTTAGGTACTGAAGCTTTCTTT
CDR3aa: CATYPHGPLGTEAFF

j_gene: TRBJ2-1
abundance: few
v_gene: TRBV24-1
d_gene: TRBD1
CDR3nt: TGTGCCACCAGTGACCCACTTTCGGGACAGGGATACAATGAGCAGTTCTTC
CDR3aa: CATSDPLSGQGYNEQFF

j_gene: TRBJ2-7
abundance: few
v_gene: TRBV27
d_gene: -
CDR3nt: TGTGCCAGCAGTTTAAGGGCTTTTCGGGAGCAGTACTTC
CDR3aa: CASSLRAFREQYF

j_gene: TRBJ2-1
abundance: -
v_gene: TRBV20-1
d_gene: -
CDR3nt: TGCAGTGCTAGAGACAGCGACAGGATCCCCTACAATGAGCAGTTCTTC
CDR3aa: CSARDSDRIPYNEQFF

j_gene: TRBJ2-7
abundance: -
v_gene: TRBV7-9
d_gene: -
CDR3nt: TGTGCCAGCAGCCCCCTAGCGAGCTCCTACGAGCAGTACTTC
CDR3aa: CASSPLASSYEQYF

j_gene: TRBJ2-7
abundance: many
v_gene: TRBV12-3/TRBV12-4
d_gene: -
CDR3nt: TGTGCCAGCAAACGGGAAAACTACGAGCAGTACTTC
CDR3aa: CASKRENYEQYF

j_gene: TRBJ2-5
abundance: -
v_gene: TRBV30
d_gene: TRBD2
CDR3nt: TGTGCCTGGAGGAGCCACCCTTGGCTAGCGGGGGGGCCACATATTCAAGAGACCCAGTACTTC
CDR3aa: CAWRSHPWLAGGPHIQETQYF

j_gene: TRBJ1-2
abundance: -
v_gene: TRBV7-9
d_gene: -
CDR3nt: TGTGCCAGCAGCTCCCCTGGAGGGTACTATGGCTACACCTTC
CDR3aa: CASSSPGGYYGYTF

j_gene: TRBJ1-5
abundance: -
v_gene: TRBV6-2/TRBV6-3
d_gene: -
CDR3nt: TGTGCCAGCACTATAGGAGGGAATCAGCCCCAGCATTTT
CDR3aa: CASTIGGNQPQHF

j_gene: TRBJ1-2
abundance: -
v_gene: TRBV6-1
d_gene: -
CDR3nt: TGTGCCAGCAGGATGACAGGATACTATGGCTACACCTTC
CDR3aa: CASRMTGYYGYTF